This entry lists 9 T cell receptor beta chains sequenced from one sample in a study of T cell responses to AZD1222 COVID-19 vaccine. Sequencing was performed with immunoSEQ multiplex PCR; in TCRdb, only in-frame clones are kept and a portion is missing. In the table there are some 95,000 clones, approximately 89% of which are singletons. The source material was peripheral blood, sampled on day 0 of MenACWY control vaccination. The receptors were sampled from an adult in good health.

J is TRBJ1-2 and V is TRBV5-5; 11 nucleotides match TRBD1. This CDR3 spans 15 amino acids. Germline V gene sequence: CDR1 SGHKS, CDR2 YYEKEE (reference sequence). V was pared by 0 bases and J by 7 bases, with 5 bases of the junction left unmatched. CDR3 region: CASSLDGQGAIGYTF. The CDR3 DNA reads TGTGCCAGCAGCTTGGACGGACAGGGGGCGATTGGCTACACCTTC.

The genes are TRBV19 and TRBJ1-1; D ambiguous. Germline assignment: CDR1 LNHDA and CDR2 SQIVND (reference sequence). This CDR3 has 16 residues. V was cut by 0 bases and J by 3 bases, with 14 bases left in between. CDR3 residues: CASSIESRRRDTEAFF. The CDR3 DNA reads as TGTGCCAGTAGTATAGAAAGTCGCAGGCGAGACACTGAAGCTTTCTTT.

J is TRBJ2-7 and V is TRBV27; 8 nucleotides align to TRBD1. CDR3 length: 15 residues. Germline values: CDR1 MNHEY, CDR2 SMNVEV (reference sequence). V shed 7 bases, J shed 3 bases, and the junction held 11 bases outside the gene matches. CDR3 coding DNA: TGTGCCAGCACCGCAAGAAGGACAGGGAACTACGAGCAGTACTTC. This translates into CASTARRTGNYEQYF.

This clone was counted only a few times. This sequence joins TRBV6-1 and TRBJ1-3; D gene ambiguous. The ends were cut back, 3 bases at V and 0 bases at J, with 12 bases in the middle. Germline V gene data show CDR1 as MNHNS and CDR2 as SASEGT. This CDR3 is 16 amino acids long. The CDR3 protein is CASSDPERSSGNTIYF. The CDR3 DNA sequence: TGTGCCAGCAGTGATCCTGAACGGAGCTCTGGAAACACCATATATTTT.

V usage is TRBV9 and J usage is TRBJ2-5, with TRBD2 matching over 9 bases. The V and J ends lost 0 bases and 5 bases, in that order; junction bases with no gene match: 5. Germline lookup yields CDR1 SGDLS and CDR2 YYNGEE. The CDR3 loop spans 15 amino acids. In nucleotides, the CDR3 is TGTGCCAGCAGCGTAGGGTCTAGCGGGGTCGAGACCCAGTACTTC. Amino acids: CASSVGSSGVETQYF.

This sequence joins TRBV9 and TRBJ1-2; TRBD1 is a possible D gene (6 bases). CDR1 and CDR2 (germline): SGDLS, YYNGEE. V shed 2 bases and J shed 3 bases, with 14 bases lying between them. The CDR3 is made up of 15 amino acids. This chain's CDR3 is CASSVSQGIDYGYTF. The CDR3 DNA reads TGTGCCAGCAGCGTGAGCCAGGGGATCGACTATGGCTACACCTTC.

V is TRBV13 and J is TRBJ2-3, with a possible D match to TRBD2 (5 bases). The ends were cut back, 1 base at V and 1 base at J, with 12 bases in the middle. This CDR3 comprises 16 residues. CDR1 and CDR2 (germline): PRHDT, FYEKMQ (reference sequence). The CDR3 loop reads CASSLANLEGTDTQYF. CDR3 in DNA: TGTGCCAGCAGCTTAGCCAACCTGGAGGGCACAGATACGCAGTATTTT.

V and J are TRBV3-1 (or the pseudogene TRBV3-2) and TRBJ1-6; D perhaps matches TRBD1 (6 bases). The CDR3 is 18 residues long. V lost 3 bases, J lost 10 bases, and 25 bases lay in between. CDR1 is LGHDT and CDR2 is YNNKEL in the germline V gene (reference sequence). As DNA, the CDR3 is TGTGCCAGCAGCCAGGAACCCCACAGGGAAGGGCCTAGCTCACCCCTCCACTTT. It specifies CASSQEPHREGPSSPLHF.

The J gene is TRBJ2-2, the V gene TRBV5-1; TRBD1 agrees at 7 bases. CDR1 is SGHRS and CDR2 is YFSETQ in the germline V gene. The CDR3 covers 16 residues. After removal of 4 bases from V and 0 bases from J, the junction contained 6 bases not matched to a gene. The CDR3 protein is CASSPLGQTNTGELFF. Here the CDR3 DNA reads TGCGCCAGCAGCCCCCTGGGACAGACGAACACCGGGGAGCTGTTTTTT.